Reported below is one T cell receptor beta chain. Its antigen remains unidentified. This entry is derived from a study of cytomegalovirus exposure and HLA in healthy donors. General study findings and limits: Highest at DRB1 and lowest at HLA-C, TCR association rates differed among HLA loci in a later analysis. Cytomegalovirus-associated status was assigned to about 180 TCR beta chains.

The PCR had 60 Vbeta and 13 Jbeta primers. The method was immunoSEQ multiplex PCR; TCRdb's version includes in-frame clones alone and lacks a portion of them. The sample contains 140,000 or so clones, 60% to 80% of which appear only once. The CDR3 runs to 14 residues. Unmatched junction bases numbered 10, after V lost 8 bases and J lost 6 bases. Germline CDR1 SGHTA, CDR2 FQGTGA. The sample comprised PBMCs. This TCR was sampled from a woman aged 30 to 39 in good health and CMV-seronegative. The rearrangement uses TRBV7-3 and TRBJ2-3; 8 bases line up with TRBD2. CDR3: CASSKELAADTQYF. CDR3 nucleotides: TGTGCCAGCTCAAAGGAACTAGCGGCTGATACGCAGTATTTT. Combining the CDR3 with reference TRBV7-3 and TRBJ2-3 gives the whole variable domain GAGVSQTPSNKVTEKGKYVELRCDPISGHTALYWYRQSLGQGPEFLIYFQGTGAADDSGLPNDRFFAVRPEGSVSTLKIQRTERGDSAVYLCASSKELAADTQYFGPGTRLTVL.